These 14 T cell receptor beta chains were all obtained from the same sample, sequenced in a study of shared clonotypes between healthy human individuals. Only in-frame clones appear in the TCRdb table, and some are missing; sequencing was by immunoSEQ multiplex PCR. The sample records millions of clones, about 95% being singletons. Naive CD8 isolation took CD45RO-negative cells positively selected for CCR7 and excluded terminally differentiated effector memory CD45RA+ cells. Material: naive CD8+ T cells sorted from blood. The receptor set was obtained from a man aged 18 to 30 in good health.

The J gene is TRBJ2-3, the V gene TRBV9; D may be TRBD2 (6 bases). Per germline, CDR1 SGDLS and CDR2 YYNGEE. The V end was cut by 0 bases, the J end by 4 bases, with 12 bases between. The CDR3 extends over 15 amino acids. DNA for the CDR3: TGTGCCAGCAGCGTAGGAGGAGGGGCTGCAGATACGCAGTATTTT. Translated: CASSVGGGAADTQYF.

V is TRBV7-2 and J is TRBJ1-1; 7 nucleotides match TRBD1. CDR1 is SGHTA and CDR2 is FQGNSA in the germline V gene. The trim removed 4 bases at V and 6 bases at J, leaving 5 bases unmatched. The CDR3 is 13 residues long. The CDR3, as DNA: TGTGCCAGCAGCTCCAAACAGGGGTCTGAAGCTTTCTTT. This gives the protein CASSSKQGSEAFF.

The chain links TRBV6-1 to TRBJ1-6, with TRBD1 matching 9 bases. Germline V lookup: CDR1 MNHNS, CDR2 SASEGT. The CDR3 spans 16 residues. With 1 base clipped from V and 10 bases from J, the junction kept 8 bases outside the gene matches. CDR3 nucleotides: TGTGCCAGCAGTGAAGTGAACAGGGGGCAGGGGTCACCCCTCCACTTT. It is translated as CASSEVNRGQGSPLHF.

The chain joins TRBV4-1 to TRBJ1-1, with no clear D. CDR1 MGHRA and CDR2 YSYEKL come from the germline V gene. The CDR3 length is 14 residues. Trimming left V 0 bases short and J 7 bases short, with 12 bases between. CDR3 nucleotide sequence: TGCGCCAGCAGCCAAGAACCCGGGAAGGGTGAAGCTTTCTTT. It specifies CASSQEPGKGEAFF.

The chain carries TRBV27 and TRBJ2-7; a possible D gene is TRBD1 (8 bases). V was trimmed by 8 bases and J by 6 bases, leaving 20 bases between them. The CDR3 runs 14 residues. Germline V gene sequence: CDR1 MNHEY, CDR2 SMNVEV (reference sequence). The CDR3 sequence is CASGRRGTGGEQYF. The CDR3 nucleotides read TGTGCCAGCGGAAGGCGGGGGACAGGCGGCGAGCAGTACTTC.

This chain connects TRBV7-2 to TRBJ2-7; D is unresolved. V lost 1 base and J lost 3, with 7 bases in between. There are 13 residues in the CDR3. Germline V lookup: CDR1 SGHTA, CDR2 FQGNSA. The CDR3 region is CASSLGTHYEQYF. For the CDR3, the DNA is TGTGCCAGCAGCTTAGGAACACACTACGAGCAGTACTTC.

The chain joins TRBV21-1 to TRBJ2-7; the table assigns TRBD1, which was not confirmed against the DNA. TRBV21-1 is reported as a pseudogene. The length of the CDR3 is 14 residues. The CDR3 nucleotides read TGTGCCAGCCCGGGGACAGAATTAGCCTACGAGCAGTACTTC. The encoded protein is CASPGTELAYEQYF.

The chain employs TRBV6-6 and TRBJ2-7; D is unclear. Per the germline V gene, CDR1 is MNHNY and CDR2 is SVGAGI (reference sequence). The CDR3 consists of 14 residues. V lost 3 bases and J 5 bases, leaving 14 bases between the germline ends. CDR3 sequence: CASSYSGRIDEQYF. The CDR3 DNA reads TGTGCCAGCAGTTATTCGGGCAGAATCGACGAGCAGTACTTC.

The chain is built from TRBV7-8 and TRBJ2-7; 10 positions agree with TRBD2. The CDR3 extends over 16 amino acids. Germline CDR1 and CDR2: SGHVS and FQNEAQ. Trimming took 5 bases from V and 2 from J; bases not matched to a gene: 9. CDR3 loop: CASSPPGLATTYEQYF. The CDR3 nucleotides read TGTGCCAGCAGCCCGCCGGGACTAGCGACGACCTACGAGCAGTACTTC.

The V and J genes are TRBV5-5 and TRBJ2-7; 10 nucleotides align to TRBD2. V was pared by 1 base and J by 4 bases, with 11 bases of the junction left unmatched. The CDR3 loop spans 17 amino acids. Per germline, CDR1 SGHKS and CDR2 YYEKEE (reference sequence). The CDR3 region is CASSLSSGLAEQYEQYF. In DNA form, the CDR3 reads TGTGCCAGCAGCTTGAGTTCCGGACTAGCGGAACAGTACGAGCAGTACTTC. The entire variable domain, with the rest obtained from reference TRBV5-5 and TRBJ2-7, is as follows: DAGVTQSPTHLIKTRGQQVTLRCSPISGHKSVSWYQQVLGQGPQFIFQYYEKEERGRGNFPDRFSARQFPNYSSELNVNALLLGDSALYLCASSLSSGLAEQYEQYFGPGTRLTVT.

The rearrangement uses TRBV28 and TRBJ2-7, with D possibly called TRBD1 or TRBD2 (6 bases each). CDR1 MDHEN and CDR2 SYDVKM come from the germline V gene. CDR3 size: 13 residues. V lost 5 bases, J lost 6 bases, and 14 bases lay in between. The chain's CDR3 is CASSGGTLVEQYF. The CDR3 nucleotides read TGTGCCAGCAGTGGCGGGACATTAGTCGAGCAGTACTTC. The entire variable domain, with the rest obtained from reference TRBV28 and TRBJ2-7, is as follows: DVKVTQSSRYLVKRTGEKVFLECVQDMDHENMFWYRQDPGLGLRLIYFSYDVKMKEKGDIPEGYSVSREKKERFSLILESASTNQTSMYLCASSGGTLVEQYFGPGTRLTVT.

This chain joins TRBV19 and TRBJ1-5; D call uncertain. This CDR3 comprises 14 residues. Per the germline V gene, CDR1 is LNHDA and CDR2 is SQIVND (reference sequence). V shed 0 bases and J shed 0 bases, with 3 bases lying between them. CDR3 DNA sequence: TGTGCCAGTAGTATAGACAATAGCAATCAGCCCCAGCATTTT. Residues: CASSIDNSNQPQHF.

The chain couples TRBV28 to TRBJ1-6; possible D gene TRBD1, 5 bases. Trimming left V 5 bases short and J 7 bases short, with 15 bases between. Germline V gene sequence: CDR1 MDHEN, CDR2 SYDVKM. This CDR3 is 15 amino acids long. The CDR3 DNA sequence: TGTGCCAGCAGTCCTCTTGAGGGGATGAATTCACCCCTCCACTTT. Encoded protein: CASSPLEGMNSPLHF.

CDR3 protein: CASSQDWQEGNYGYTF. The DNA for the CDR3 is TGTGCCAGCAGCCAAGATTGGCAGGAGGGTAACTATGGCTACACCTTC. V is TRBV5-8 and J is TRBJ1-2; D ambiguous. Germline CDR1 SGHTS, CDR2 YDEGEE. V lost 4 bases and J 1 base, leaving 17 bases between the germline ends. CDR3 length: 16 residues.